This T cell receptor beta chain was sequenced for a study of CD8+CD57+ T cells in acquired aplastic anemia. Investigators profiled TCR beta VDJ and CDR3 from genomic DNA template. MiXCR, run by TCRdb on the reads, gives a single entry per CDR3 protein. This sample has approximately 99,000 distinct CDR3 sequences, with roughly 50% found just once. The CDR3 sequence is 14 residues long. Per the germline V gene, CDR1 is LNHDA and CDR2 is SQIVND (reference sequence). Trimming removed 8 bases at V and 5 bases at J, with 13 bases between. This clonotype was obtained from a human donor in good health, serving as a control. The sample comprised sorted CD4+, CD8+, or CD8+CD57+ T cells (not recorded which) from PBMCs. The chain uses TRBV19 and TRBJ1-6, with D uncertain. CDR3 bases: TGTGCCAGTCAGGACGGTTCCAATAATTCACCCCTCCACTTT. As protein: CASQDGSNNSPLHF.